This T cell receptor beta chain was captured in a study of beta chain features in type 1 diabetes (dated by TCRdb to between 2018 and 2020). For context, the study as a whole: Mean age, gender distribution, total cell number and subset yield were not different between patients and healthy donors. A total of about 110,000,000 sorted cells were examined across all samples, and a strong correlation was observed between cell number per subset and RNA yield. In the study, recently diagnosed type 1 diabetes patients and matched healthy donors were compared on the TCRB repertoires of their sorted circulating CD4+ T cell subsets. Naive and central memory subsets were obtained from all 28 donors, but regulatory and stem cell-like memory subsets were isolated from only 8 patients and roughly 8 healthy donors. The paper as a whole reports these results and caveats: HLA sub-analyses involved small numbers of individuals, so any influence of HLA type on TCRB rearrangement remained unresolved. Naive, central memory and regulatory TCRB repertoires appeared more similar among patients than among healthy donors. Type 1 diabetes patients showed a moderate but significant shortening of TCRB CDR3 length in all four CD4+ subsets. Sequencing cDNA rather than genomic DNA could over-represent highly expressing activated cells, although activation and CD3 levels did not differ between groups. PCR might favor shorter templates, but patient and control samples were amplified and corrected together, so any skew would affect both groups equally. Fewer insertions and more nucleotide deletions at VDJ recombination sites were observed in patients with type 1 diabetes, implying thymic rearrangement abnormalities.

All of the isolated RNA was reverse transcribed with the High Capacity cDNA Reverse Transcription Kit, so expressed TCRB transcripts were sequenced. Deep immunoSEQ sequencing was performed on naive, central memory and regulatory T cell samples, with an average of around 3.5 million total reads per sample. After sorted cells were lysed in RLT buffer, RNA was extracted with DNase-treated RNeasy Micro or Mini kits, with the choice depending on cell number. To prevent cross-contamination, each cell subset was processed individually, whereas patient and healthy donor samples were processed jointly. Using the immunoSEQ multiplex PCR, TCRB sequences were amplified from cDNA into 87-bp fragments spanning the CDR3 region. Sequencing of the amplicons was done on the Illumina HiSeq platform. Processing in the source paper ran as follows. Synthetic template baselines were used to correct PCR bias computationally, reads within Hamming distance 2 were collapsed, and singletons that could not be merged were discarded. By aligning reads against IMGT, V, D and J genes, CDR3 length, and insertions or deletions at six rearrangement sites were assigned. Within each subset, clonotype counts were normalized to sorted cell number, and only after that were true diversity and Gini coefficients computed with the tcR R package. The overlap coefficient, calculated on TCRB nucleotide sequences, was used to measure repertoire sharing. As a proxy for the pre-selection repertoire, out-of-frame TCRB sequences from naive cells were analyzed. Not all clones reach the TCRdb copy of this immuneACCESS table, which keeps in-frame sequences only. Checked studies attribute under half of the gap to unresolved V genes and leave the rest unexplained. Clone size and V and J calls were adopted from that table, with D and trimming inferred from the DNA. In this sample the table shows 630,000 or so clones, around an eighth of which occur a single time. The top ten constitute approximately 0.039% of the sample.

Notes on this clone: The antigen it binds to is not known. The sample holds no much larger clone one base away, and base qualities are not on file.

From each donor, a single peripheral blood sample of around 120 mL on average was drawn into heparinised tubes. Naive, central memory, regulatory and stem cell-like memory CD4+ T cells were sorted on a BD FACSAria II using a panel including CD45RO, CCR7, CD25, CD127, CD95 and CD27. Purity was above 95% for every sorted population. PBMCs were isolated right away by Lymphoprep density gradient centrifugation and were stained directly, without culture. So that batch effects would be minimized, each experiment stained and sorted samples in pairs, pairing one healthy donor with one patient. V loses 5 bases, J loses 6 bases, and the germline ends lie 10 bases apart. From the cysteine through the phenylalanine, the CDR3 covers 12 amino acids. Just CDR3 DNA is preserved here, 36 bases in frame from base 1. For CDR1 and CDR2, the germline V gene lists MNHNS and SASEGT.

This TCR derives from a man aged 18 to 35 with type 1 diabetes. Here the chain combines TRBV6-1 and TRBJ1-2, with the D gene uncertain. Sequences were obtained from naive CD4+ T cells from blood. Read against the paper, the sample's cell subset or site label means: true naive CD4+ T cells. CDR3 sequence: CASSSSVNGYTF. The nucleotide sequence reads as follows: TGTGCCAGCAGTTCCTCGGTAAATGGCTACACCTTC.